This TCR beta chain was captured by sequencing in a study of T cell clonotyping in hematopoietic cell transplantation. General observations from the study: Few recipient clonotypes overlapped donors; over 97% were de novo at given depth. Graft donor and pretransplant recipient Inverse Simpson Index values predicted broader posttransplant TCR diversity.

The V end was cut by 7 bases, the J end by 6 bases, with 19 bases between. Germline loops: CDR1 MNHNY, CDR2 SVGAGI (reference sequence). This CDR3 has 15 residues. Assay: immunoSEQ multiplex PCR; the TCRdb copy retains only in-frame clones and omits some. The data hold about 12,000 clones, with about 80% observed a single time. Samples: about 28 days before transplant, then days 30, 100 and 180 after. Of note for this clone: Its specificity is unknown.

Source: PBMCs, taken 100 days after allogeneic stem cell transplant. The chain links TRBV6-6 to TRBJ1-5, with D perhaps matching TRBD1 (6 bases). The TCR sequence derives from a female patient aged 40 to 50 who had an allogeneic stem cell transplant from a related donor, so T cells may come from the graft donor. Some clones in this sample may be carry-over from other donors' samples. CDR3 nucleotides: TGTGCCAGCACCGTACGGGCGGGGGCAGGTCAGCCCCAGCATTTT. It specifies CASTVRAGAGQPQHF.